This T cell receptor beta chain was captured by sequencing in a study of PD-1 blockade in classical Hodgkin lymphoma. General study results and limits: Baseline TCR diversity was reportedly lower in newly diagnosed patients than in healthy donors. It was reported as lower still in relapsed/refractory patients.

V lost 7 bases to trimming and J lost 5 bases, with 15 bases between them. Germline V gives CDR1 SEHNR, CDR2 FQNEAQ (reference sequence). This CDR3 is 13 amino acids long. Method: immunoSEQ multiplex PCR; TCRdb's copy keeps in-frame clones and lacks some. The data show around 14,000 clones, with 60% to 80% seen just once and about a quarter held by the top ten. Each patient experienced a relapse that followed autologous stem cell transplantation, and brentuximab vedotin exposure varied. The best responses consisted of complete response, partial response or progressive disease. A word on this clone: Its antigen is still unknown.

This chain links TRBV7-9 with TRBJ2-7, with D hard to call. The specimen comprised peripheral blood mononuclear cells (PBMCs), sampled before the second cycle of nivolumab. The sequence was collected from a human donor with classical Hodgkin lymphoma. CDR3 region: CASTDSHRHEQYF. The DNA for the CDR3 is TGTGCCAGCACCGACTCACATCGCCACGAGCAGTACTTC.